This TCR beta chain was documented in a study of T cell responses to AZD1222 COVID-19 vaccine. Overall study context: The analysis combined second doses at about 4 or about 12 weeks.

Study findings and constraints: Two AZD1222 doses significantly raised spike-specific TCR breadth and depth over controls. Recipients of AZD1222 seropositive at baseline numbered only 6 or 7. Donors were largely white British and mainly female; clonal diversity was possibly underestimated.

TCRdb's table, derived via immunoSEQ multiplex PCR, lists solely in-frame clones and lacks some. This table holds 150,000 to 200,000 clones, about 88% found once. There are 14 residues in the CDR3. The germline CDR1 and CDR2 sequences are MNHEY and SVGAGI. The ends lost 6 bases at V and 1 base at J; junction bases unmatched: 4. Regarding this clone: Its matching antigen is unknown.

This clonotype was obtained from an adult in good health. The material was peripheral blood, obtained on day 0 of AZD1222 vaccination. The chain couples TRBV6-5 to TRBJ1-2; the match to TRBD1 covers 8 bases. The CDR3 region is CASRRQGINYGYTF. The CDR3 region has the DNA TGTGCCAGCAGACGACAGGGGATTAACTATGGCTACACCTTC.